Listed here are 24 T cell receptor beta chains from one sample, sequenced in a study of T cell responses to AZD1222 COVID-19 vaccine. Assay: immunoSEQ multiplex PCR; the TCRdb copy retains only in-frame clones and omits some. The sample has 150,000 to 200,000 clones; approximately 90% are singletons. Sequencing was performed on peripheral blood, taken 28 days after the second AZD1222 dose. The receptors were sampled from an adult who received the AZD1222 COVID-19 vaccine.

The chain is built from TRBV7-8 and TRBJ1-5, with TRBD1 as a possible D gene (6 bases). CDR1 and CDR2 (germline): SGHVS, FQNEAQ. The CDR3 is 14 residues long. The V end was cut by 2 bases, the J end by 7 bases, with 12 bases between. The CDR3 region is CASSLYTGPQPQHF. The CDR3 bases are TGTGCCAGCAGCTTATATACAGGGCCCCAGCCCCAGCATTTT. The variable domain in full, completed from reference TRBV7-8 and TRBJ1-5, reads GAGVSQSPRYKVAKRGQDVALRCDPISGHVSLFWYQQALGQGPEFLTYFQNEAQLDKSGLPSDRFFAERPEGSVSTLKIQRTQQEDSAVYLCASSLYTGPQPQHFGDGTRLSIL.

The chain has TRBV28 and TRBJ2-7; D might be TRBD1 (6 bases). Trimming took 5 bases from V and 4 from J, leaving 12 bases between them. Germline V CDR1 and CDR2: MDHEN, SYDVKM. The CDR3 totals 13 residues. Here the CDR3 DNA reads TGTGCCAGCAGTCCGGGACATACGTACGAGCAGTACTTC. It encodes CASSPGHTYEQYF.

This chain connects TRBV19 to TRBJ1-2; a possible D gene is TRBD1 (5 bases). Germline V CDR1 and CDR2: LNHDA, SQIVND (reference sequence). The CDR3 runs to 17 residues. Trimming removed 3 bases at V and 0 bases at J, with 17 bases between. DNA for the CDR3: TGTGCCAGTAGTATGGGGATGCAGGGCCGAACTAACTATGGCTACACCTTC. Amino acids: CASSMGMQGRTNYGYTF.

J is TRBJ2-5 and V is TRBV29-1, with D unresolved. Trimming took 3 bases from V and 2 from J, leaving 7 bases between them. Germline CDR1 is SQVTM and CDR2 is ANQGSEA. The CDR3 totals 12 residues. The chain's CDR3 is CSVDRQQETQYF. CDR3 coding DNA: TGCAGCGTTGATCGGCAACAAGAGACCCAGTACTTC.

This rearrangement joins TRBV18 to TRBJ2-5; possibly TRBD1 for D (5 bases). The ends were cut back, 2 bases at V and 5 bases at J, with 9 bases in the middle. CDR1 and CDR2 from the germline V gene are KGHSH and LQKENI. The CDR3 contains 13 residues. The CDR3 here is CASSPLGQETQYF. The CDR3 coding sequence is TGTGCCAGCTCACCATTGGGGCAGGAGACCCAGTACTTC.

This clone was counted once. The rearrangement links TRBV3-1 (or the pseudogene TRBV3-2) to TRBJ2-5, with 8 positions matching TRBD1. The CDR3 has 19 residues. Germline CDR1 is LGHDT and CDR2 is YNNKEL (reference sequence). The junction had 22 bases not matched to a gene; V was cut back by 5 bases and J by 5 bases. This chain's CDR3 is CASSKPNPGQESAEETQYF. The CDR3 region has the DNA TGTGCCAGCAGCAAACCTAACCCGGGACAGGAATCCGCGGAGGAGACCCAGTACTTC.

The chain joins TRBV29-1 to TRBJ2-2; TRBD2 aligns across 13 bases. The germline V gene encodes CDR1 SQVTM and CDR2 ANQGSEA. This CDR3 contains 19 residues. V lost 1 base and J lost 0; bases outside the gene matches: 8. In nucleotides, the CDR3 is TGCAGCGTTGAAGCGGGAACTAGCGGGAGGGCCTCGAACACCGGGGAGCTGTTTTTT. This codes for CSVEAGTSGRASNTGELFF.

V and J are TRBV5-1 and TRBJ2-6; 7 nucleotides match TRBD1. This CDR3 has 19 amino acids. The V segment lost 6 bases and the J segment 0 bases; nucleotides outside the gene matches: 15. From germline, CDR1 is SGHRS and CDR2 YFSETQ. The CDR3, as DNA: TGCGCCAGCACGCAGGTCGGGACAGCGAGCTCCTCTGGGGCCAACGTCCTGACTTTC. Protein: CASTQVGTASSSGANVLTF.

The V gene is TRBV5-1, the J gene TRBJ1-2; a possible D gene is TRBD1 (6 bases). V was pared by 0 bases and J by 2 bases, with 20 bases between. Germline CDR1 SGHRS, CDR2 YFSETQ. The CDR3 totals 18 residues. The CDR3 here is CASSLGPAGRGANYGYTF. The CDR3 DNA reads TGCGCCAGCAGCTTGGGCCCCGCCGGGAGGGGGGCGAACTATGGCTACACCTTC.

This sequence joins TRBV27 and TRBJ2-3; D is undetermined. CDR1 MNHEY and CDR2 SMNVEV come from the germline V gene (reference sequence). This CDR3 spans 18 amino acids. Trimming shortened V by 1 base and J by 0 bases, and 17 bases separated the two germline ends. CDR3 nucleotide sequence: TGTGCCAGCAGTTTATACCCCCCCCGACACAGTAGCACAGATACGCAGTATTTT. Protein sequence: CASSLYPPRHSSTDTQYF.

CDR3 coding DNA: TGTGCCACCAGTGAGGCGGGCACTTATGGCTACACCTTC. This codes for CATSEAGTYGYTF. The V call is TRBV24-1, the J call TRBJ1-2; no clear D. The length of the CDR3 is 13 residues. V shed 4 bases and J shed 5 bases, with 10 bases lying between them. Germline lookup yields CDR1 KGHDR and CDR2 SFDVKD.

The chain couples TRBV2 to TRBJ1-2, with D hard to call. The V end was cut by 2 bases, the J end by 4 bases, with 5 bases between. Looked up from germline, CDR1 is SNHLY and CDR2 is FYNNEI. This CDR3 spans 12 amino acids. The CDR3, as DNA: TGTGCCAGCAGTGAACAAGGCTATGGCTACACCTTC. Its translation is CASSEQGYGYTF.

The chain combines TRBV5-1 with TRBJ2-7; TRBD2 matches 7 bases. Germline V gene sequence: CDR1 SGHRS, CDR2 YFSETQ. The CDR3 is 14 amino acids. With V trimmed by 2 bases and J by 6 bases, 8 bases remained unmatched. The CDR3 is CASSLSSGNFEQYF. The CDR3 nucleotides read TGCGCCAGCAGCTTATCCAGCGGGAACTTCGAGCAGTACTTC.

This clone is a singleton in its sample. The chain has TRBV5-1 and TRBJ2-2, with D perhaps matching TRBD1 (6 bases). This CDR3 comprises 15 residues. The V gene lost 5 bases and the J gene lost 1 base, with 12 bases spanning the gap. Germline CDR1 SGHRS, CDR2 YFSETQ. CDR3 sequence (DNA): TGCGCCAGCAGACCGGGACACCTGAACACCGGGGAGCTGTTTTTT. It specifies CASRPGHLNTGELFF.

The rearrangement links TRBV27 to TRBJ2-5; the match to TRBD2 covers 7 bases. This CDR3 comprises 16 residues. The V gene's germline CDR1 is MNHEY and CDR2 SMNVEV (reference sequence). V lost 8 bases and J lost 4; bases outside the gene matches: 16. CDR3 in DNA: TGTGCCAGCCGAGCTCTTGGGTCGGGAGGTTTAGAGACCCAGTACTTC. The encoded protein is CASRALGSGGLETQYF.

V and J are TRBV24-1 and TRBJ1-2, with TRBD1 as a possible D gene (6 bases). The V gene's germline CDR1 is KGHDR and CDR2 SFDVKD. This CDR3 has 13 residues. V shed 4 bases and J shed 6 bases, with 11 bases lying between them. CDR3 protein: CATSDTQGHGYTF. CDR3 DNA: TGTGCCACCAGTGACACACAGGGTCATGGCTACACCTTC.

The chain couples TRBV28 to TRBJ1-5, with D possibly being TRBD1 (6 bases). V lost 5 bases, J lost 2 bases, and 16 bases lay in between. Germline V gene lookup returns CDR1 MDHEN and CDR2 SYDVKM. The CDR3 has 16 residues. CDR3 DNA sequence: TGTGCCAGCAGTCTACCCGGGGGCTCGGGCAATCAGCCCCAGCATTTT. It is translated as CASSLPGGSGNQPQHF.

The chain employs TRBV5-1 and TRBJ2-7; D may be TRBD1 (7 bases). The CDR3 loop spans 16 amino acids. The V gene's germline CDR1 is SGHRS and CDR2 YFSETQ. Trimming pared 3 bases from V and 3 bases from J, leaving 19 bases between. The CDR3 reads CASSSGDSRSVYEQYF. In DNA form, the CDR3 reads TGCGCCAGCAGCTCGGGGGACAGCCGGTCGGTCTACGAGCAGTACTTC.

The chain carries TRBV5-3 and TRBJ1-5, with no clear D. TRBV5-3 is identified as an open reading frame with a role that is uncertain. Trimming left V 4 bases short and J 0 bases short, with 11 bases between. The length of the CDR3 is 15 residues. The CDR3 nucleotides read TGTGCCAGAAGCCCGGGCGCTTATAGCAATCAGCCCCAGCATTTT. Amino acid sequence: CARSPGAYSNQPQHF.

V usage is TRBV5-1 and J usage is TRBJ2-3; tentatively, D is TRBD2 (5 bases). Trimming shortened V by 2 bases and J by 0 bases, and 10 bases separated the two germline ends. Germline CDR1 and CDR2: SGHRS and YFSETQ. This CDR3 spans 15 amino acids. Here the CDR3 reads CASSFFGESTDTQYF. CDR3 in DNA: TGCGCCAGCAGCTTCTTTGGGGAGAGCACAGATACGCAGTATTTT.

The rearrangement links TRBV14 to TRBJ2-1; D gene unclear. This CDR3 region has 15 residues. Germline CDR1 reads SGHDN; CDR2 reads FVKESK. V lost 5 bases to trimming and J lost 5 bases, with 16 bases between them. The CDR3 DNA reads as TGTGCCAGCAGCTCAAGATCGGGTGTGGACAATGAGCAGTTCTTC. Its protein product is CASSSRSGVDNEQFF. The full variable domain, with the rest looked up from reference TRBV14 and TRBJ2-1, is EAGVTQFPSHSVIEKGQTVTLRCDPISGHDNLYWYRRVMGKEIKFLLHFVKESKQDESGMPNNRFLAERTGGTYSTLKVQPAELEDSGVYFCASSSRSGVDNEQFFGPGTRLTVL.

This chain joins TRBV4-2 and TRBJ2-7, with 7 bases matching TRBD2. CDR1 is LGHNA, CDR2 YNFKEQ, per germline. Trimming removed 1 base from V and 3 bases from J; junction bases left unmatched: 3. The CDR3 is 14 residues long. The chain's CDR3 is CASSQGDYNYEQYF. CDR3 DNA: TGTGCCAGCAGCCAAGGGGACTACAACTACGAGCAGTACTTC.

V and J are TRBV21-1 and TRBJ2-1. TRBV21-1 is a recognized pseudogene. This CDR3 comprises 13 residues. The CDR3 protein is CASSGGPLPEQFF. The CDR3 DNA follows: TGTGCCAGCAGCGGGGGGCCCCTTCCTGAGCAGTTCTTC.

This chain connects TRBV9 to TRBJ1-2, with TRBD1 matching 8 bases. This CDR3 is 16 amino acids long. Trimming cost V 2 bases and J 5 bases; bases outside gene matches: 11. Germline CDR1 is SGDLS and CDR2 is YYNGEE. The CDR3 is CASSVLQGGSLYGYTF. In DNA form, the CDR3 reads TGTGCCAGCAGCGTCTTACAGGGGGGATCTCTATATGGCTACACCTTC.